This entry describes one T cell receptor (beta chain). The table came from immunoSEQ multiplex PCR; TCRdb's copy has only in-frame clones and leaves some out. This sample carries approximately 2,000,000 clones, 80% to 95% of them seen once, and the ten largest clones take 0.37%. The germline V gene encodes CDR1 GTSNPN and CDR2 SVGIG (reference sequence). The CDR3 loop spans 11 amino acids. The V end was cut by 5 bases, the J end by 0 bases, with 3 bases between. This specimen belongs to a study of shared clonotypes between healthy human individuals. Recent acute infections and vaccinations were absent in the healthy HIV-negative adult donors.

The sequence was collected from a man younger than 35 in good health. Some clones in this sample may be carry-over from other donors' samples. The specimen sequenced was naive CD4+ T cells from PBMCs. Regarding subset: CD45RA+ positively selected. The chain combines TRBV30 with TRBJ2-3; D remains ambiguous. The CDR3 loop is CAWGSTDTQYF. The CDR3 DNA sequence: TGTGCCTGGGGTAGCACAGATACGCAGTATTTT.